A single sample is the source of the 21 T cell receptor beta chains below, sequenced in a study of CD8 T cells in Susac syndrome. Random hexamers served to reverse transcribe roughly 0.45 to 1 ug RNA. TCRdb re-called the immunoSEQ multiplex PCR reads through MiXCR, storing one row per CDR3 protein. The table lists 150,000 to 250,000 distinct CDR3 sequences, 90% to 95% of them singletons. The sequencing input was CD4+ T cells from PBMCs. The receptor source for this set is a human donor with multiple sclerosis.

The V call is TRBV30, the J call TRBJ1-1; TRBD1 might be the D (5 bases). The V gene lost 1 base and the J gene lost 1 base, with 10 bases spanning the gap. Germline-derived CDR1 and CDR2 are GTSNPN and SVGIG (reference sequence). CDR3 size: 14 residues. This CDR3 reads CAWSALDRNTEAFF. The CDR3 DNA reads as TGTGCCTGGAGTGCCCTAGACAGGAACACTGAAGCTTTCTTT.

This clonotype was seen more than once but under ten times. The chain recombines TRBV6-1 with TRBJ2-1; D is possibly TRBD1 or TRBD2 (5 bases each). CDR3 size: 15 residues. Between the trimmed V and J ends, which lost 6 bases and 9 bases, there was a span of 21 bases. The germline V gene encodes CDR1 MNHNS and CDR2 SASEGT. The DNA for the CDR3 is TGTGCCAGCAGCCGTGACTACAAAGGGGACGGTGAGCAGTTCTTC. Translation gives CASSRDYKGDGEQFF.

The chain links TRBV15 to TRBJ2-6; 8 positions agree with TRBD1. The CDR3 runs to 18 residues. The germline gives CDR1 LNHNV, CDR2 YYDKDF (reference sequence). V shed 1 base and J 0 bases; nucleotides not matched to a gene: 5. CDR3 in DNA: TGTGCCACCAGCAGAGGGTGGGACAGGATCTCTGGGGCCAACGTCCTGACTTTC. Amino acids: CATSRGWDRISGANVLTF.

V usage is TRBV27 and J usage is TRBJ2-7, with 7 nucleotides matching TRBD2. V was clipped by 10 bases and J by 0 bases; unmatched bases: 9. CDR1 and CDR2 from the germline V gene are MNHEY and SMNVEV (reference sequence). The CDR3 spans 14 residues. CDR3 protein: CATCPSGSSYEQYF. CDR3 bases: TGTGCCACATGTCCTAGCGGAAGCTCCTACGAGCAGTACTTC.

The chain combines TRBV6-6 with TRBJ1-2; D might be TRBD1 (6 bases). From germline, CDR1 is MNHNY and CDR2 SVGAGI (reference sequence). Trimming left V 7 bases short and J 8 bases short, with 14 bases between. CDR3 length: 12 residues. CDR3 sequence: CASNLQGHGYTF. Written as DNA, the CDR3 is TGTGCCAGCAACCTTCAGGGACACGGCTACACCTTC.

V usage is TRBV9 and J usage is TRBJ1-6, with a tentative D call TRBD1 (5 bases). This CDR3 contains 15 residues. Germline assignment: CDR1 SGDLS and CDR2 YYNGEE. The V and J ends lost 4 bases and 6 bases respectively, with 14 bases between them. The CDR3 nucleotides read TGTGCCAGCAGCCCAGTAGGGGTGAGTAATTCACCCCTCCACTTT. This gives the protein CASSPVGVSNSPLHF.

The genes are TRBV30 and TRBJ1-1, with 9 bases lining up with TRBD1. Unmatched junction bases numbered 12, after V lost 4 bases and J lost 3 bases. This CDR3 region has 16 residues. Germline V lookup: CDR1 GTSNPN, CDR2 SVGIG (reference sequence). The CDR3 loop reads CAWTTRARTGDTEAFF. CDR3 nucleotide sequence: TGTGCCTGGACCACGCGAGCGAGGACAGGGGACACTGAAGCTTTCTTT.

The chain joins TRBV7-9 to TRBJ2-3; 12 bases are a match to TRBD2. V lost 5 bases, J lost 4 bases, and 7 bases stayed unmatched. The CDR3 is 16 amino acids. Per the germline V gene, CDR1 is SEHNR and CDR2 is FQNEAQ (reference sequence). The CDR3: CASSRGLAGTSDTQYF. CDR3 nucleotide sequence: TGTGCCAGCAGCAGGGGACTAGCGGGTACTTCAGATACGCAGTATTTT.

In its sample, this clonotype was seen once. The rearrangement links TRBV12-3 or TRBV12-4 to TRBJ2-1; D remains ambiguous. The V end lost 1 base, the J end lost 10 bases, and 11 bases lay between the germline ends. The CDR3 is 13 amino acids. The CDR3 nucleotides read TGTGCCAGCAGTTTAGTTAAGTCACCCGAGCAGTTCTTC. Translation: CASSLVKSPEQFF.

V usage is TRBV29-1 and J usage is TRBJ2-7; D remains ambiguous. The CDR3 has 14 residues. Deletions cut 1 base from V and 1 base from J, with 11 bases between. Per germline, CDR1 SQVTM and CDR2 ANQGSEA. For the CDR3, the DNA is TGCAGCGTTGAAGTCCAGGAGCAATCCTACGAGCAGTACTTC. Its translation: CSVEVQEQSYEQYF.

This chain uses TRBV20-1 with TRBJ1-2; a weak D match, TRBD1 (5 bases). Trimming took off 0 bases at V and 4 bases at J, with 9 bases between the two ends. Germline V gene lookup returns CDR1 DFQATT and CDR2 SNEGSKA (reference sequence). CDR3 length equals 13 residues. The CDR3, as DNA: TGCAGTGCTAGAGAGGGACTGGTCTATGGCTACACCTTC. This translates into CSAREGLVYGYTF.

This clonotype was picked up one time. This chain's CDR3 is CASSQDIWEDVTQYF. The CDR3, as DNA: TGTGCCAGCAGCCAAGATATTTGGGAGGACGTGACGCAGTATTTT. The chain has TRBV3-1 and TRBJ2-3, with a possible D match to TRBD2 (6 bases). This CDR3 has 15 amino acids. Per the germline V gene, CDR1 is LGHDT and CDR2 is YNNKEL (reference sequence). Deletions cut 0 bases from V and 9 bases from J, with 16 bases between.

The V gene is TRBV6-6, the J gene TRBJ2-5; TRBD2 aligns across 7 bases. The CDR3 has 15 amino acids. Germline V lookup: CDR1 MNHNY, CDR2 SVGAGI (reference sequence). Unmatched junction bases numbered 13, after V lost 5 bases and J lost 7 bases. Here the CDR3 reads CASSRRDYPGGTQYF. In nucleotides, the CDR3 is TGTGCCAGCAGTCGACGGGACTACCCCGGCGGGACCCAGTACTTC.

The V and J genes are TRBV5-1 and TRBJ2-1; D is unresolved. Trimming pared 4 bases from V and 8 bases from J, leaving 7 bases between. Germline CDR1 and CDR2: SGHRS and YFSETQ. CDR3 size: 11 residues. CDR3 region: CASSGADEQFF. The CDR3 region has the DNA TGCGCCAGCAGCGGCGCAGATGAGCAGTTCTTC.

V usage is TRBV15 and J usage is TRBJ2-3, with TRBD2 as a possible D gene (6 bases). This CDR3 has 16 amino acids. V lost 0 bases and J lost 2, with 12 bases in between. CDR1 and CDR2 (germline): LNHNV, YYDKDF (reference sequence). The CDR3 nucleotides read TGTGCCACCAGCAGAGATGGGGCGGGGCTCACAGATACGCAGTATTTT. It codes for CATSRDGAGLTDTQYF.

The rearrangement joins TRBV15 to TRBJ1-5, with D unresolved. The germline CDR1 and CDR2 sequences are LNHNV and YYDKDF (reference sequence). The V gene lost 1 base and the J gene lost 0 bases, with 4 bases spanning the gap. This CDR3 region has 14 residues. This chain's CDR3 is CATSRGGSNQPQHF. The CDR3 coding sequence is TGTGCCACCAGCAGAGGAGGTAGCAATCAGCCCCAGCATTTT.

The chain is built from TRBV7-3 and TRBJ2-5; a possible D gene is TRBD2 (6 bases). Per the germline V gene, CDR1 is SGHTA and CDR2 is FQGTGA. The CDR3 totals 15 residues. Trimming shortened V by 2 bases and J by 4 bases, and 14 bases separated the two germline ends. The CDR3 loop is CASSLDGGKVETQYF. The CDR3 DNA sequence: TGTGCCAGCAGCTTAGACGGCGGGAAGGTAGAGACCCAGTACTTC. The full variable domain, rest sourced from reference TRBV7-3 and TRBJ2-5, is GAGVSQTPSNKVTEKGKYVELRCDPISGHTALYWYRQSLGQGPEFLIYFQGTGAADDSGLPNDRFFAVRPEGSVSTLKIQRTERGDSAVYLCASSLDGGKVETQYFGPGTRLLVL.

The chain carries TRBV20-1 and TRBJ2-3; D is perhaps TRBD2 (6 bases). This CDR3 contains 14 residues. From germline, CDR1 is DFQATT and CDR2 SNEGSKA (reference sequence). V shed 2 bases and J shed 1 base, with 10 bases lying between them. The chain's CDR3 is CSARSSDGTDTQYF. Here the CDR3 DNA reads TGCAGTGCTAGATCTAGCGATGGCACAGATACGCAGTATTTT.

The V and J genes are TRBV2 and TRBJ2-2; D is possibly TRBD1 or TRBD2 (6 bases each). V was pared by 5 bases and J by 0 bases, with 10 bases between. The CDR3 contains 15 residues. The germline CDR1 and CDR2 sequences are SNHLY and FYNNEI. The DNA for the CDR3 is TGTGCCAGCAGTAGGGGGGACGCGAACACCGGGGAGCTGTTTTTT. Protein sequence: CASSRGDANTGELFF. The full variable domain, its missing parts supplied by reference TRBV2 and TRBJ2-2, is EPEVTQTPSHQVTQMGQEVILRCVPISNHLYFYWYRQILGQKVEFLVSFYNNEISEKSEIFDDQFSVERPDGSNFTLKIRSTKLEDSAMYFCASSRGDANTGELFFGEGSRLTVL.

The chain recombines TRBV12-3 or TRBV12-4 with TRBJ2-4, with unresolved D. The germline V and J ends were trimmed by 3 bases and 8 bases, with 14 bases remaining between them. The CDR3 has 14 residues. The CDR3 DNA is TGTGCCAGCAGTTTCGACCGAACGGCGTACATTCAGTACTTC. Its protein product is CASSFDRTAYIQYF.

The J gene is TRBJ2-3, the V gene TRBV7-9; 11 nucleotides agree with TRBD2. This CDR3 spans 16 amino acids. The trim removed 2 bases at V and 4 bases at J, leaving 5 bases unmatched. The V gene's germline CDR1 is SEHNR and CDR2 FQNEAQ (reference sequence). The CDR3 region has the DNA TGTGCCAGCAGCTTACCACTAGCGGGAGCAGCAGATACGCAGTATTTT. Its translation: CASSLPLAGAADTQYF. Full variable domain (rest looked up from reference TRBV7-9 and TRBJ2-3): DTGVSQNPRHKITKRGQNVTFRCDPISEHNRLYWYRQTLGQGPEFLTYFQNEAQLEKSRLLSDRFSAERPKGSFSTLEIQRTEQGDSAMYLCASSLPLAGAADTQYFGPGTRLTVL.